This entry features one TCR beta chain sequence. What it recognizes is unknown. Noted treatment: approximately 18 received Ad26.COV2.S at low or high dose, single or two shots; about 5 received placebo; per-sample allocation not given. Samples analyzed were those drawn on day 63 after the first vaccine or placebo injection. The vaccine antigen was prefusion-stabilized Wuhan SARS-CoV-2 spike. The CDR3 sequence is 15 residues long. CDR1 LGHDT and CDR2 YNNKEL come from the germline V gene (reference sequence). With V trimmed by 1 base and J by 6 bases, 5 bases remained unmatched. The sample originates from a study of Ad26.COV2.S vaccination and SARS-CoV-2 variants. Overall study context: Intramuscular Ad26.COV2.S doses were given once or twice, 56 days apart. Study-wide points: After vaccination, substantial breadth of spike-specific CD8+ and CD4+ responses was reported.

Data came from immunoSEQ multiplex PCR; TCRdb stores just in-frame clones and leaves some out. The sample includes about 350,000 clones, around 89% of them seen just once. V is TRBV3-1 (or the pseudogene TRBV3-2) and J is TRBJ1-5; the match to TRBD1 covers 8 bases. The sample in question was peripheral blood, obtained in a trial of Ad26.COV2.S vaccine versus placebo. This clonotype was sampled from a person between 18 and 65 years old who received the Ad26.COV2.S COVID-19 vaccine or a placebo. In DNA form, the CDR3 reads TGTGCCAGCAGCCAAGTGGGGACAGGAGGTCAGCCCCAGCATTTT. Translated: CASSQVGTGGQPQHF.